Sequencing of this T cell receptor beta chain was carried out in a study of cytomegalovirus exposure and HLA in healthy donors. Study observations and caveats: With high specificity and sensitivity, the classifier reportedly diagnosed cytomegalovirus status. The study put under 200 TCR beta chains on its list as cytomegalovirus-associated.

Concerning this clone itself: What it binds is unknown.

The CDR3 contains 14 residues. Germline CDR1 reads MGHRA; CDR2 reads YSYEKL. The V gene lost 1 base and the J gene lost 2 bases, with 9 bases spanning the gap. TCRdb's copy holds only in-frame clones and misses some; the assay was immunoSEQ multiplex PCR. The sample records 220,000 or so clones, approximately 87% being singletons. This TCR derives from a woman aged 18-30 years in good health and CMV-seronegative. The sample comprised PBMCs. This chain connects TRBV4-1 to TRBJ2-7; D is ambiguous. The CDR3 loop reads CASSQADGTYEQYF. CDR3 coding DNA: TGCGCCAGCAGCCAAGCCGACGGAACCTACGAGCAGTACTTC.